The T cell receptor (beta chain) under discussion was sequenced for a study of chemoradiotherapy in HPV16-positive cancers. Study-wide points: HPV-specific T cells were functionally defined from only a couple of HPV16-positive patients.

Remarks on this clone: Its antigen remains unknown.

TCRdb's copy holds only in-frame clones and misses some; the assay was immunoSEQ multiplex PCR. Among some 35,000 clones listed, roughly 90% were seen once. The germline V gene has CDR1 SNHLY and CDR2 FYNNEI. The CDR3 has 10 residues. Trimming left V 8 bases short and J 8 bases short, with 7 bases between. This specimen was blood, taken from a patient who underwent chemoradiotherapy. V gene TRBV2 combines with J gene TRBJ2-1; D possibly corresponds to TRBD1 (6 bases). This receptor was taken from a human donor with HPV-associated anogenital cancer. DNA of the CDR3: TGTGCCAGCGAGGGGGATGAGCAGTTCTTC. It translates to CASEGDEQFF.